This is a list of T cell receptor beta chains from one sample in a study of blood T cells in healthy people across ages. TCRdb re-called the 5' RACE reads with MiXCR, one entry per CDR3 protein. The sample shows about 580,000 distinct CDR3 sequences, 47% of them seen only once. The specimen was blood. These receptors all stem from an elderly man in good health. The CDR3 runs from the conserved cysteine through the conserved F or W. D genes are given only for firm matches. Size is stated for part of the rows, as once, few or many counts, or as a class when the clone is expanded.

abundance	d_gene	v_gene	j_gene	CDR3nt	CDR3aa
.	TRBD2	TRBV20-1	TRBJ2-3	TGCAGTGCTAGAGATTTAAAGCGGGAGTACACAGATACGCAGTATTTT	CSARDLKREYTDTQYF
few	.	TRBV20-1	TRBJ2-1	TGCAGTGCTAGACCTTCTCAAGGGGTCAATGAGCAGTTCTTC	CSARPSQGVNEQFF
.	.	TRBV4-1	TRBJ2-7	TGCGCCAGCAGCCAAGATAAGGGCGGCGGGTACCTCTACGAGCAGTACTTC	CASSQDKGGGYLYEQYF
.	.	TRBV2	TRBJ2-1	TGTGCCACTGGGGGATCGACCAATGAGCAGTTCTTC	CATGGSTNEQFF
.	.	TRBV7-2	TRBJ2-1	TGTGCCAGCATCAGACTCAGGGGGGCCGAGCAGTTCTTC	CASIRLRGAEQFF
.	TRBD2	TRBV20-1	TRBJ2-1	TGCAGGGGGGGGGTCGGCAATGAGCAGTTCTTC	CRGGVGNEQFF
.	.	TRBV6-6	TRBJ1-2	TGTGCCAGCAGGACCTCGAAGGGGACCTATGGCTACACCTTC	CASRTSKGTYGYTF
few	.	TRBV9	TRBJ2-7	TGTGCCAGCAGCGTAGCTGCCGCCGGGTCGGAGGGGAACTCCGAGCAGTACTTC	CASSVAAAGSEGNSEQYF
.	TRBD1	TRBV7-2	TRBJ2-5	TGTGCCAGCAGCTTAGCTGTGACAGGGTATGGCCAGTACTTC	CASSLAVTGYGQYF
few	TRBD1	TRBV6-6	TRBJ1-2	TGTGCCAGCAGTCGACAGGGCGTCGGCTATGGCTACACCTTC	CASSRQGVGYGYTF
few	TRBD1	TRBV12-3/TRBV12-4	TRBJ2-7	TGTGCCAGCAGTTCCCCCCCCGGGACAGGGGGCCACAATGAGCAGTACTTC	CASSSPPGTGGHNEQYF
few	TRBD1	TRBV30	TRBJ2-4	TGTGCCTGGAGGGTAATGGGGACAGGACTGAACATTCAGTACTTC	CAWRVMGTGLNIQYF
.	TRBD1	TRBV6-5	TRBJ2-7	TGTGCCAGCAGTGCCCCCGGGACAGGGGGTAACGAGCAGTACTTC	CASSAPGTGGNEQYF
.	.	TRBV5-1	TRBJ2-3	TGCGCCAGCAGTGGTCAGGGGCTACCAAACGATACGCAGTATTTT	CASSGQGLPNDTQYF
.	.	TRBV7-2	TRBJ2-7	TGTGCCAGCAGCCACGACACGTACGAGCAGTACTTC	CASSHDTYEQYF
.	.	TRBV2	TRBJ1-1	TGTGCCAGCAGAAGGGGCTCTGAAGCTTTCTTT	CASRRGSEAFF
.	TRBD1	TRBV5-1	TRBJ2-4	TGCGCCAGCAGCTTCGCTCCCCAGGGGGCGGGTGGCAAAAACATTCAGTACTTC	CASSFAPQGAGGKNIQYF
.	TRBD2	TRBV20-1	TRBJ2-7	TGCAGTGCTAGAACCGGGACTAGCGGGGACTCCTACGAGCAGTACTTC	CSARTGTSGDSYEQYF
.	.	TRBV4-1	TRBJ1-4	TGCGCCAGCAGCCAAAAGACTCGGACAGACATTGAAAAACTGTTTTTT	CASSQKTRTDIEKLFF
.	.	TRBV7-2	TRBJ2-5	TGTGCCAGCAGCTTACTGGTTTTGTCGGAGACCCAGTACTTC	CASSLLVLSETQYF
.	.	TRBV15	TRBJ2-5	TGTGCCACCAGCAAAAGGGCGTATGGTGCCCCCCAAGAGACCCAGTACTTC	CATSKRAYGAPQETQYF
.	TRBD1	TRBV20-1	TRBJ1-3	TGCAGTGCTAGAGCGAGGACAGGGGCGCACACCATATATTTT	CSARARTGAHTIYF
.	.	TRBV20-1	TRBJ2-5	TGCAGTGCTACCCGGACGGATAACCAAGAGACCCAGTACTTC	CSATRTDNQETQYF
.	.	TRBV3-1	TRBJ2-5	TGTGCCAGCAGCCAAGATCTTGTGGTGCAAGAGACCCAGTACTTC	CASSQDLVVQETQYF
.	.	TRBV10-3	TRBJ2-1	TGTGCCATCAGTGGGGGGAGGGAGCAGTTCTTC	CAISGGREQFF
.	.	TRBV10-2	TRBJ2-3	TGCGCCAGCAGTGAGCAGGGCTCGGAAAATACGCAGTATTTT	CASSEQGSENTQYF
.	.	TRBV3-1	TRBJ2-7	TGTGCCAGCAGCCATGGTCCAGCCTCCTACGAGCAGTACTTC	CASSHGPASYEQYF
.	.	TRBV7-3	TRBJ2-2	TGTGCCAGCAGCCTCGGGCCAAGAGAGACCGGGGAGCTGTTTTTT	CASSLGPRETGELFF
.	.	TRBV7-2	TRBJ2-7	TGTGCCAGCAGCGCAGCGATCGGGACTCCCTCCTACGAGCAGTACTTC	CASSAAIGTPSYEQYF
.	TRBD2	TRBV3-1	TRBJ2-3	TGTGCCAGTAGCCAAATGGGACTAGCGGGAGCAGATACGCAGTATTTT	CASSQMGLAGADTQYF
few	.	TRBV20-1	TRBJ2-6	TGCAGTGCTAACACCCGAGTTAGCTCTGGGGCCAACGTCCTGACTTTC	CSANTRVSSGANVLTF
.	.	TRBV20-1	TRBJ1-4	TGCAGTGCTAGAGAAGGGGTAGGGGAAAAACTGTTTTTT	CSAREGVGEKLFF
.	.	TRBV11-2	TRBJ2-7	TGTGCCAGCAGCCCCCTTGGGGGAGAGTACGAGCAGTACTTC	CASSPLGGEYEQYF
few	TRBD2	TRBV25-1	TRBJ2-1	TGTGCCAGCAGCACGGGGACTAGCGACTACAATGAGCAGTTCTTC	CASSTGTSDYNEQFF
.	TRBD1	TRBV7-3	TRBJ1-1	TGTGCCAGCTCATTCGGAGGAGGGGGCAGAGCTTTCTTT	CASSFGGGGRAFF
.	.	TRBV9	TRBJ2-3	TGTGCCAGCAGTCGGGGCGGTAGAATTACAGATACGCAGTATTTT	CASSRGGRITDTQYF
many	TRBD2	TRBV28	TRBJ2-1	TGTGCCAGCAGTTTCTCTAGCGGGAGGGGCGAGCAGTTCTTC	CASSFSSGRGEQFF
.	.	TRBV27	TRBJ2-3	TGTGCCAGCATTTCGACTAGTTACACAGATACGCAGTATTTT	CASISTSYTDTQYF
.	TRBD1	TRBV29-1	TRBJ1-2	TGCAGCGGACAGGGGGCAGGTGGCTACACCTTC	CSGQGAGGYTF